Presented here are 23 T cell receptor beta chains from one specimen sequenced in a study of OX40 agonist ivuxolimab in advanced cancers. Clones were read by immunoSEQ multiplex PCR, and TCRdb kept only the in-frame ones, dropping some. The repertoire includes 35,000 to 40,000 clones, roughly 90% of them detected once, and 9.5% sits in the top ten. The sequencing here drew on CD4+ or CD8+ T cells sorted from blood, taken in a trial of the OX40 agonist ivuxolimab. These receptors came from an adult with an advanced solid tumor such as melanoma, head and neck, liver or kidney cancer.

The genes are TRBV27 and TRBJ1-2; D remains unclear. This CDR3 region has 13 residues. V shed 10 bases and J shed 6 bases, with 18 bases lying between them. The germline gives CDR1 MNHEY, CDR2 SMNVEV (reference sequence). The CDR3 sequence is CATKRPRVDGYTF. The CDR3 bases are TGTGCCACTAAGCGGCCGAGGGTGGATGGCTACACCTTC.

This chain connects TRBV11-2 to TRBJ2-3; possibly TRBD2 for D (6 bases). Germline V gives CDR1 SGHAT, CDR2 FQNNGV. This CDR3 contains 14 residues. The V end lost 3 bases, the J end lost 3 bases, and 10 bases lay between the germline ends. CDR3: CASSFVGGTDTQYF. For the CDR3, the DNA is TGTGCCAGCAGCTTCGTGGGAGGAACAGATACGCAGTATTTT.

The CDR3 DNA is TGTGCCAGCAGTGACTCAAAGGACACTGAAGCTTTCTTT. Encoded protein: CASSDSKDTEAFF. The chain combines TRBV6-4 with TRBJ1-1; unclear D gene. V was clipped by 0 bases and J by 3 bases, with 5 bases between them. Germline CDR1 reads MRHNA; CDR2 reads SNTAGT. The CDR3 is 13 amino acids.

The chain employs TRBV19 and TRBJ2-7, with D maybe TRBD2 (7 bases). The CDR3 has 14 amino acids. CDR1 is LNHDA, CDR2 SQIVND, per germline (reference sequence). V was trimmed by 11 bases and J by 4 bases, leaving 21 bases between them. The CDR3 region is CAGRQRRGGYEQYV. In nucleotides, the CDR3 is TGTGCCGGAAGACAACGCAGGGGAGGGTACGAGCAGTACGTC.

The chain employs TRBV28 and TRBJ1-2; 8 bases map to TRBD1. V lost 5 bases and J lost 3; bases outside the gene matches: 5. This CDR3 has 14 amino acids. Germline CDR1 is MDHEN and CDR2 is SYDVKM. The CDR3 coding sequence is TGTGCCAGCAGTCAGGGGGCAGGATACTATGGCTACACCTTC. This sequence encodes CASSQGAGYYGYTF.

The chain is built from TRBV28 and TRBJ1-2; no definite D call. The CDR3 has 14 residues. V lost 6 bases to trimming and J lost 3 bases, with 14 bases between them. In germline, CDR1 is MDHEN, CDR2 SYDVKM. The CDR3 loop reads CASRPQTTHYGYTF. Here the CDR3 DNA reads TGTGCCAGCAGGCCTCAAACCACCCACTATGGCTACACCTTC.

The chain couples TRBV2 to TRBJ1-4, with 8 bases identical to TRBD1. The V segment lost 1 base and the J segment 8 bases; nucleotides outside the gene matches: 6. CDR1 is SNHLY and CDR2 is FYNNEI in the germline V gene. This CDR3 region has 15 residues. CDR3 sequence (DNA): TGTGCCAGCAGTGAAGGGTCGACAGGGGTGGAAAAACTGTTTTTT. It translates to CASSEGSTGVEKLFF.

The table lists this clone with a few counts. The chain has TRBV7-6 and TRBJ2-1, with D possibly being TRBD1 (5 bases). The germline V gene encodes CDR1 SGHVS and CDR2 FNYEAQ. V was trimmed by 4 bases and J by 8 bases, leaving 12 bases between them. CDR3 length equals 13 residues. CDR3 loop: CASSSQGIHEQFF. The CDR3 DNA reads as TGTGCCAGCAGCTCTCAGGGTATCCATGAGCAGTTCTTC.

This chain connects TRBV6-5 to TRBJ1-2, with TRBD1 as a possible D gene (5 bases). The germline CDR1 and CDR2 sequences are MNHEY and SVGAGI. This CDR3 spans 15 amino acids. V dropped 2 bases and J dropped 8 bases, with 18 bases sitting between them. The CDR3 DNA is TGTGCCAGCAGTTACACCGGCGCAGGGTTTGAAGGCTACACCTTC. This sequence encodes CASSYTGAGFEGYTF.

The chain recombines TRBV9 with TRBJ2-1, with TRBD2 identical over 11 bases. The CDR3 runs to 15 residues. Germline loops: CDR1 SGDLS, CDR2 YYNGEE. V lost 2 bases to trimming and J lost 8 bases; unmatched junction nucleotides: 6. The CDR3 DNA reads TGTGCCAGCAGCGTTGCACTAGCGGGAGTCGATGAGCAGTTCTTC. It specifies CASSVALAGVDEQFF.

Comment on this clone: Other DNA sequences in the same sample also yield this CDR3. The chain joins TRBV4-1 to TRBJ2-1; the match to TRBD2 covers 7 bases. The CDR3 loop spans 15 amino acids. With 1 base clipped from V and 3 bases from J, the junction kept 3 bases outside the gene matches. Germline CDR1 and CDR2: MGHRA and YSYEKL. The CDR3 here is CASSQAAGDYNEQFF. The DNA of the CDR3 is TGCGCCAGCAGCCAAGCTGCGGGAGACTACAATGAGCAGTTCTTC.

J is TRBJ1-1 and V is TRBV10-3; D not resolved. Germline CDR1 is ENHRY and CDR2 is SYGVKD. V was pared by 3 bases and J by 8 bases, with 13 bases between. The CDR3 loop spans 13 amino acids. CDR3 nucleotide sequence: TGTGCCATCAGTGACAACACGATGGGCGAAGCTTTCTTT. This codes for CAISDNTMGEAFF.

The J gene is TRBJ1-3, the V gene TRBV10-3, with D maybe TRBD1 (6 bases). The V gene's germline CDR1 is ENHRY and CDR2 SYGVKD. The CDR3 sequence is 15 residues long. The V and J ends lost 5 bases and 0 bases respectively, with 11 bases between them. CDR3 coding DNA: TGTGCCATCAGTCCGGACAGATCCTCTGGAAACACCATATATTTT. Its protein product is CAISPDRSSGNTIYF.

The CDR3 is CASSEPGGSSGSNEQFF. The CDR3 bases are TGCGCCAGCAGTGAGCCTGGGGGGTCTAGCGGAAGCAATGAGCAGTTCTTC. V gene TRBV10-2 combines with J gene TRBJ2-1, with 7 bases identical to TRBD2. CDR3 length: 17 amino acids. Germline V lookup: CDR1 WSHSY, CDR2 SAAADI. J was trimmed by 6 bases and V by 2 bases; bases with no gene match: 13.

The chain links TRBV28 to TRBJ2-7; 7 positions match TRBD1. V lost 3 bases to trimming and J lost 2 bases; unmatched junction nucleotides: 4. The CDR3 sequence is 14 residues long. Germline V gives CDR1 MDHEN, CDR2 SYDVKM. The CDR3 coding sequence is TGTGCCAGCAGTTTTACCGGGACAGCCTACGAGCAGTACTTC. It codes for CASSFTGTAYEQYF. Full variable domain (outside the CDR3, taken from reference TRBV28 and TRBJ2-7): DVKVTQSSRYLVKRTGEKVFLECVQDMDHENMFWYRQDPGLGLRLIYFSYDVKMKEKGDIPEGYSVSREKKERFSLILESASTNQTSMYLCASSFTGTAYEQYFGPGTRLTVT.

The rearrangement joins TRBV10-3 to TRBJ2-5; D is possibly TRBD2 (6 bases). CDR1 is ENHRY and CDR2 is SYGVKD in the germline V gene. This CDR3 has 12 amino acids. Trimming took off 7 bases at V and 9 bases at J, with 15 bases between the two ends. CDR3 DNA sequence: TGTGCCATCACTATTTCGGGGGTGCCCCAGTACTTC. Protein: CAITISGVPQYF.

The chain joins TRBV18 to TRBJ2-2; no clear D. CDR3 length: 16 residues. V was shortened by 3 bases and J by 2 bases, with 13 bases between the two germline ends. The V gene's germline CDR1 is KGHSH and CDR2 LQKENI. The CDR3 region is CASSPGPGSNTGELFF. Here the CDR3 DNA reads TGTGCCAGCTCACCTGGCCCGGGCTCTAACACCGGGGAGCTGTTTTTT. The whole variable domain, remainder taken from reference TRBV18 and TRBJ2-2, is NAGVMQNPRHLVRRRGQEARLRCSPMKGHSHVYWYRQLPEEGLKFMVYLQKENIIDESGMPKERFSAEFPKEGPSILRIQQVVRGDSAAYFCASSPGPGSNTGELFFGEGSRLTVL.

In regard to this clone: At one boundary the junction diverges from the germline segment, which might be a read error. The chain couples TRBV6-6 to TRBJ1-4; TRBD1 matches at 7 bases. The CDR3 consists of 12 residues. Germline CDR1 reads MNHNY; CDR2 reads SVGAGI (reference sequence). CDR3 loop: CASSLDRVTAVF. CDR3 DNA: TGTGCCAGCAGCCTAGACAGGGTCACCGCTGTTTTT.

The chain combines TRBV9 with TRBJ2-1, with 9 bases lining up with TRBD2. The junction had 5 bases not matched to a gene; V was cut back by 4 bases and J by 3 bases. The CDR3 is 15 residues long. CDR1 is SGDLS, CDR2 YYNGEE, per germline. CDR3: CASSRISGSYNEQFF. The CDR3 DNA follows: TGTGCCAGCAGCCGTATTAGCGGGAGCTACAATGAGCAGTTCTTC.

CDR3 DNA sequence: TGTGCCAGCAGTGAACAGGTCTCGGTTTCTTATGGCTACACCTTC. Translated: CASSEQVSVSYGYTF. This chain links TRBV6-1 with TRBJ1-2; no clear D. Trimming took off 2 bases at V and 5 bases at J, with 15 bases between the two ends. This CDR3 comprises 15 residues. Germline CDR1 reads MNHNS; CDR2 reads SASEGT.

The chain joins TRBV4-3 to TRBJ2-3; 10 positions match TRBD2. The CDR3 extends over 18 amino acids. The V segment lost 1 base and the J segment 2 bases; nucleotides outside the gene matches: 9. Germline loops: CDR1 LGHNA, CDR2 YSLEER. The CDR3 loop reads CASSQGMGTSANTDTQYF. The CDR3 bases are TGCGCCAGCAGCCAAGGAATGGGGACTAGCGCTAACACAGATACGCAGTATTTT.

In its sample, this clone was seen a few times. This chain links TRBV6-5 with TRBJ1-6; D is ambiguous. The CDR3 consists of 15 residues. V was shortened by 4 bases and J by 0 bases, with 7 bases between the two germline ends. Germline loops: CDR1 MNHEY, CDR2 SVGAGI. The CDR3 nucleotides read TGTGCCAGCAGTTCGGAGAGCTCCTATAATTCACCCCTCCACTTT. Amino acid sequence: CASSSESSYNSPLHF.

The CDR3 here is CASSLGSGLAAYTDTQYF. The CDR3 bases are TGTGCCAGCAGCCTTGGCTCCGGACTAGCGGCCTACACAGATACGCAGTATTTT. The chain employs TRBV28 and TRBJ2-3; TRBD2 aligns across 10 bases. This CDR3 is built from 18 residues. Trimming at V came to 6 bases and at J to 2 bases, leaving 14 bases not matched to a gene. Germline lookup yields CDR1 MDHEN and CDR2 SYDVKM.